What follows are 24 T cell receptor beta chains derived from one specimen sequenced in a study of beta chain features in type 1 diabetes. The antigens for these receptors are not known. Study outcomes and limitations: Moderately but significantly shorter TCRB CDR3s were found in Type 1 diabetes patients in all four CD4+ subsets.

Expressed TCRB transcripts were sequenced, since all the RNA that had been isolated was reverse transcribed. TCRdb's copy holds only in-frame clones and misses some; the assay was immunoSEQ multiplex PCR. The sample holds more than 550,000 clones; about an eighth are singletons and the top ten take around 0.04%. The specimen was naive CD4+ T cells from blood. These TCRs come from a man between 18 and 29 years old with type 1 diabetes.

CDR3 amino acids: CASSFGSEGSYEQYF. In DNA form, the CDR3 reads TGTGCCAGCTCCTTCGGTAGCGAAGGCTCCTACGAGCAGTACTTC. This sequence joins TRBV18 and TRBJ2-7, with D tentatively TRBD2 (5 bases). With 6 bases removed from V and 0 bases from J, the gap between germline ends came to 15 bases. In germline, CDR1 is KGHSH, CDR2 LQKENI. The length of the CDR3 is 15 residues.

The J gene is TRBJ1-1, the V gene TRBV4-3; unclear D gene. From germline, CDR1 is LGHNA and CDR2 YSLEER. The CDR3 contains 14 residues. The V end was cut by 4 bases, the J end by 5 bases, with 14 bases between. CDR3 sequence reads: CASSLMGGNTEAFF. CDR3 in DNA: TGCGCCAGCAGCCTGATGGGCGGGAATACTGAAGCTTTCTTT.

This clone was counted a few times. V is TRBV11-2 and J is TRBJ2-1; possibly TRBD2 for D (5 bases). The germline gives CDR1 SGHAT, CDR2 FQNNGV. V gave up 1 base and J gave up 7 bases, with 17 bases separating them. This CDR3 spans 16 amino acids. The CDR3 reads CASSLGGRLVGNEQFF. The CDR3 DNA reads as TGTGCCAGCAGCTTAGGAGGGCGCCTGGTGGGTAATGAGCAGTTCTTC.

This clone was picked up a small number of times. The chain has TRBV11-2 and TRBJ2-7, with 7 bases fitting TRBD2. This CDR3 is 15 amino acids long. The junction had 16 bases not matched to a gene; V was cut back by 5 bases and J by 9 bases. Germline loops: CDR1 SGHAT, CDR2 FQNNGV. CDR3: CASSHPLAGDKVQYF. The CDR3, as DNA: TGTGCCAGCAGCCACCCACTGGCGGGAGACAAGGTGCAGTACTTC. The full variable domain, rest sourced from reference TRBV11-2 and TRBJ2-7, is EAGVAQSPRYKIIEKRQSVAFWCNPISGHATLYWYQQILGQGPKLLIQFQNNGVVDDSQLPKDRFSAERLKGVDSTLKIQPAKLEDSAVYLCASSHPLAGDKVQYFGPGTRLTVT.

In this sample, this clone turned up a few times. J is TRBJ2-1 and V is TRBV6-5; no firm D call. Trimming removed 2 bases from V and 0 bases from J, with 8 bases in between. This CDR3 has 15 residues. Germline CDR1 MNHEY, CDR2 SVGAGI. For the CDR3, the DNA is TGTGCCAGCAGTTACACGACATTCTCCTACAATGAGCAGTTCTTC. This encodes CASSYTTFSYNEQFF.

The rearrangement links TRBV7-3 to TRBJ1-2; 7 bases line up with TRBD1. Per germline, CDR1 SGHTA and CDR2 FQGTGA. Trimming removed 5 bases from V and 4 bases from J; junction bases left unmatched: 4. The CDR3 loop spans 13 amino acids. CDR3 protein: CASSVGQSYGYTF. The CDR3 region has the DNA TGTGCCAGCAGCGTGGGACAGAGCTATGGCTACACCTTC.

The V and J genes are TRBV18 and TRBJ2-7; D unclear. Germline lookup yields CDR1 KGHSH and CDR2 LQKENI. This CDR3 is built from 14 residues. Trimming removed 2 bases from V and 3 bases from J, with 11 bases in between. CDR3 bases: TGTGCCAGCTCACCAGATAGGCATCACTACGAGCAGTACTTC. This codes for CASSPDRHHYEQYF.

Concerning this clone: This specimen includes other DNA sequences encoding the same CDR3. V and J are TRBV28 and TRBJ1-1; no clear D. This CDR3 spans 12 amino acids. Germline CDR1 and CDR2: MDHEN and SYDVKM. Deletions cut 2 bases from V and 4 bases from J, with 5 bases between. The CDR3 coding sequence is TGTGCCAGCAGTTTACTGAGCACTGAAGCTTTCTTT. Its protein is CASSLLSTEAFF.

The chain employs TRBV7-9 and TRBJ1-6; 9 bases map to TRBD1. Looked up from germline, CDR1 is SEHNR and CDR2 is FQNEAQ (reference sequence). The CDR3 consists of 15 residues. Trimming cost V 6 bases and J 7 bases; bases outside gene matches: 7. The CDR3 DNA sequence: TGTGCCAGCAGGGGGCCCGGGACAGGGAATTCACCCCTCCACTTT. Its translation is CASRGPGTGNSPLHF.

The genes are TRBV2 and TRBJ2-3, with 8 bases aligning to TRBD2. CDR1 is SNHLY, CDR2 FYNNEI, per germline. After removal of 6 bases from V and 0 bases from J, the junction contained 8 bases not matched to a gene. The CDR3 has 16 amino acids. CDR3 sequence: CASSPRASGSTDTQYF. CDR3 nucleotides: TGTGCCAGCAGCCCCAGGGCTAGCGGGAGCACAGATACGCAGTATTTT.

This clone has only a few counts. The chain carries TRBV29-1 and TRBJ1-1, with no clear D. Germline CDR1 SQVTM, CDR2 ANQGSEA. The germline V and J ends were trimmed by 7 bases and 4 bases, with 16 bases remaining between them. The CDR3 totals 13 residues. The CDR3 here is CSAFVAGGTEAFF. The CDR3 DNA reads TGCAGCGCCTTCGTAGCAGGCGGCACTGAAGCTTTCTTT.

This clone turned up a few times. The chain is built from TRBV27 and TRBJ1-2; 10 bases match TRBD1. V lost 4 bases, J lost 8 bases, and 10 bases stayed unmatched. Germline lookup yields CDR1 MNHEY and CDR2 SMNVEV (reference sequence). CDR3 length equals 15 residues. CDR3 amino acids: CASSSPGQGQEGYTF. Here the CDR3 DNA reads TGTGCCAGCAGTTCCCCGGGACAGGGGCAGGAGGGCTACACCTTC.

There are a few counts of this clone. The rearrangement uses TRBV9 and TRBJ1-1, with D possibly matching TRBD1 (6 bases). Looked up from germline, CDR1 is SGDLS and CDR2 is YYNGEE. This CDR3 is built from 15 residues. V was shortened by 4 bases and J by 4 bases, with 17 bases between the two germline ends. CDR3 sequence reads: CASSSRQVLGTEAFF. CDR3 DNA: TGTGCCAGCAGCTCTCGACAGGTTCTGGGCACTGAAGCTTTCTTT.

The chain combines TRBV5-4 with TRBJ2-7; 14 bases map to TRBD2. CDR3 length equals 16 residues. J gave up 6 bases and V 1 base, and 6 bases lay outside the gene matches. Germline CDR1 reads SGHNT; CDR2 reads YYREEE (reference sequence). Here the CDR3 DNA reads TGTGCCAGCAGCTTGATGACTAGCGGGAGGGCCCTCGAGCAGTACTTC. Protein: CASSLMTSGRALEQYF.

This clone came up a few times. The chain uses TRBV20-1 and TRBJ2-5; D unresolved. The DNA end lines up better with TRBJ2-7; the J call may be wrong. CDR3 size: 10 residues. The germline V gene encodes CDR1 DFQATT and CDR2 SNEGSKA (reference sequence). This CDR3 is CSARVYEQYF. In DNA, the CDR3 is TGCAGTGCTAGGGTGTACGAGCAGTACTTC.

This clone was seen only a few times. The chain joins TRBV29-1 to TRBJ2-1; 7 bases agree with TRBD1. V lost 7 bases to trimming and J lost 6 bases; unmatched junction nucleotides: 9. In germline, CDR1 is SQVTM, CDR2 ANQGSEA. This CDR3 has 13 residues. The CDR3 loop reads CSAAGTAINEQFF. The DNA for the CDR3 is TGCAGCGCGGCTGGGACAGCCATCAATGAGCAGTTCTTC.

V gene TRBV6-6 combines with J gene TRBJ1-5; D gene ambiguous. The V gene lost 7 bases and the J gene lost 7 bases, with 14 bases spanning the gap. Germline V lookup: CDR1 MNHNY, CDR2 SVGAGI (reference sequence). The CDR3 totals 13 residues. The CDR3 bases are TGTGCCAGCATCTCTACGAAAGAACAGCCCCAGCATTTT. As protein: CASISTKEQPQHF.

V is TRBV29-1 and J is TRBJ2-1; 9 bases fit TRBD2. The CDR3 is 15 residues long. Per the germline V gene, CDR1 is SQVTM and CDR2 is ANQGSEA. The V and J ends lost 6 bases and 4 bases, in that order; junction bases with no gene match: 10. The CDR3, as DNA: TGCAGCGTCTCAGAGGGGACTAGCAGATACAATGAGCAGTTCTTC. This gives the protein CSVSEGTSRYNEQFF.

The J gene is TRBJ2-5, the V gene TRBV25-1; a weak D match, TRBD1 (6 bases). The CDR3 contains 13 residues. Trimming cost V 3 bases and J 5 bases, with 10 bases left between them. The germline CDR1 and CDR2 sequences are MGHDK and SYGVNS. For the CDR3, the DNA is TGTGCCAGCAGTGATGGGGGCCGGGAGACCCAGTACTTC. It codes for CASSDGGRETQYF.

This clone was picked up a small number of times. The chain couples TRBV7-2 to TRBJ2-2; 8 bases match TRBD2. The germline CDR1 and CDR2 sequences are SGHTA and FQGNSA. V lost 2 bases, J lost 4 bases, and 12 bases stayed unmatched. This CDR3 spans 18 amino acids. The CDR3 reads CASSLPRGSGSGTGELFF. CDR3 sequence (DNA): TGTGCCAGCAGCTTACCCCGTGGGAGCGGGAGTGGCACCGGGGAGCTGTTTTTT.

In its sample, this clone was seen a few times. V gene TRBV7-3 combines with J gene TRBJ1-3; D is undetermined. The V end lost 6 bases, the J end lost 0 bases, and 12 bases lay between the germline ends. The CDR3 is 15 amino acids. CDR1 SGHTA and CDR2 FQGTGA come from the germline V gene. Here the CDR3 DNA reads TGTGCCAGCAGTTCGGCCGCCTTCTCTGGAAACACCATATATTTT. Translated, it gives CASSSAAFSGNTIYF.

The rearrangement links TRBV7-3 to TRBJ1-3; TRBD1 matches at 11 bases. This CDR3 has 16 residues. The V segment lost 5 bases and the J segment 3 bases; nucleotides outside the gene matches: 6. CDR1 is SGHTA and CDR2 is FQGTGA in the germline V gene. CDR3 region: CASSRTGQGVGNTIYF. DNA of the CDR3: TGTGCCAGCAGCCGCACGGGACAGGGGGTTGGAAACACCATATATTTT.

The chain employs TRBV5-1 and TRBJ2-3; 14 bases agree with TRBD2. CDR1 and CDR2 from the germline V gene are SGHRS and YFSETQ. The CDR3 is 16 amino acids. With 3 bases clipped from V and 2 bases from J, the junction kept 2 bases outside the gene matches. CDR3 in DNA: TGCGCCAGCAGCTCGGGACTAGCGGGGGCCACAGATACGCAGTATTTT. Its protein product is CASSSGLAGATDTQYF.

A word on this clone: This same CDR3 is encoded by further DNA sequences in the sample. The chain is built from TRBV7-6 and TRBJ2-3; D is uncertain. Germline CDR1 reads SGHVS; CDR2 reads FNYEAQ. This CDR3 contains 12 residues. The ends were cut back, 2 bases at V and 3 bases at J, with 3 bases in the middle. The CDR3 here is CASSLSTDTQYF. For the CDR3, the DNA is TGTGCCAGCAGCTTAAGTACAGATACGCAGTATTTT.